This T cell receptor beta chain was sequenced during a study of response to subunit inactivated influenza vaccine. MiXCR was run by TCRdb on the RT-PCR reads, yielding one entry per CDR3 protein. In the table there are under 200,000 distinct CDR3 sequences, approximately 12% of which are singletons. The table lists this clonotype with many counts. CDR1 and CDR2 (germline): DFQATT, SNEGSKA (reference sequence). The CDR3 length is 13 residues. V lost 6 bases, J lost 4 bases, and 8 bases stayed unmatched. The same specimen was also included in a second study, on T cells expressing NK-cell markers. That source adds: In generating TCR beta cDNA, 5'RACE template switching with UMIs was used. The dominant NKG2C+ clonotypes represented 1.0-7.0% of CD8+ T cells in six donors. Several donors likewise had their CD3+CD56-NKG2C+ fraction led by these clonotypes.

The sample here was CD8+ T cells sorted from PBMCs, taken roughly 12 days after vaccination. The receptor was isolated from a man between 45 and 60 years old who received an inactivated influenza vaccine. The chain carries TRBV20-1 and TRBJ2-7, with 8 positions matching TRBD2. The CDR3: CSAHSGEKYEQYF. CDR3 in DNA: TGCAGTGCCCATAGCGGGGAGAAATACGAGCAGTACTTC.